Below, 17 T cell receptor beta chains from the same sample are listed, as sequenced in a study of T-cell memory formation after mild COVID-19. MiXCR, run by TCRdb on the 5' RACE reads, gives a single entry per CDR3 protein. The sample has nearly 250,000 distinct CDR3 sequences, roughly 15% seen once; the top ten hold around 2%. The sequencing sample was made of PBMCs or a T cell subset sorted from them (not recorded which). Receptor source: an adult woman who had mild COVID-19 (a few samples of this study predate the infection). Cell type and time point are not known.

The genes are TRBV24-1 and TRBJ2-2; D not certain. The CDR3 runs to 18 residues. Trimming took 0 bases from V and 0 from J, leaving 13 bases between them. Germline V CDR1 and CDR2: KGHDR, SFDVKD. The chain's CDR3 is CATSDLRRDLTNTGELFF. CDR3 sequence (DNA): TGTGCCACCAGTGATTTGCGGAGAGACCTGACGAACACCGGGGAGCTGTTTTTT.

CDR3 nucleotide sequence: TGTGCCACCAGTGATTTTCCCCGTCTAGGGGAGCTGTTTTTT. This codes for CATSDFPRLGELFF. The rearrangement uses TRBV24-1 and TRBJ2-2; D unresolved. Per germline, CDR1 KGHDR and CDR2 SFDVKD. The V gene lost 1 base and the J gene lost 8 bases, with 10 bases spanning the gap. The CDR3 length is 14 residues.

This clonotype has a handful of counts. This rearrangement joins TRBV3-1 to TRBJ2-1; D possibly corresponds to TRBD2 (6 bases). This CDR3 has 17 residues. V lost 4 bases, J lost 5 bases, and 21 bases lay in between. CDR1 is LGHDT and CDR2 is YNNKEL in the germline V gene (reference sequence). The CDR3 region is CASSPSSSRRAHNEQFF. In nucleotides, the CDR3 is TGTGCCAGCAGCCCCTCCTCGAGTAGGAGGGCGCACAATGAGCAGTTCTTC.

The chain joins TRBV25-1 to TRBJ1-4; the D gene is possibly TRBD1 (6 bases). Between the trimmed V and J ends, which lost 9 bases and 0 bases, there was a span of 14 bases. Germline lookup yields CDR1 MGHDK and CDR2 SYGVNS. This CDR3 is built from 15 residues. Here the CDR3 DNA reads TGTGCCAGTAGTCCCCCAGGGGCAACTAATGAAAAACTGTTTTTT. The encoded protein is CASSPPGATNEKLFF. The variable domain in full, with the rest retrieved from reference TRBV25-1 and TRBJ1-4, is EADIYQTPRYLVIGTGKKITLECSQTMGHDKMYWYQQDPGMELHLIHYSYGVNSTEKGDLSSESTVSRIRTEHFPLTLESARPSHTSQYLCASSPPGATNEKLFFGSGTQLSVL.

The table lists this clonotype with a few counts. The rearrangement uses TRBV19 and TRBJ2-1, with TRBD2 matching 9 bases. This CDR3 is 14 amino acids long. The germline gives CDR1 LNHDA, CDR2 SQIVND (reference sequence). V gave up 7 bases and J gave up 6 bases; unmatched junction bases: 7. CDR3 coding DNA: TGTGCCAGTACCCTTAGCGGGAGAGGCAATGAGCAGTTCTTC. Protein product: CASTLSGRGNEQFF.

V gene TRBV12-3 or TRBV12-4 combines with J gene TRBJ2-5, with D perhaps TRBD1 or TRBD2 (5 bases each). Deletions cut 4 bases from V and 5 bases from J, with 11 bases between. This CDR3 has 13 amino acids. The CDR3 bases are TGTGCCAGCAGTTGGGCCCGGGGCGAGACCCAGTACTTC. Its protein product is CASSWARGETQYF.

This chain links TRBV14 with TRBJ2-1, with 10 bases aligning to TRBD2. V gave up 2 bases and J gave up 8 bases; unmatched junction bases: 6. The germline CDR1 and CDR2 sequences are SGHDN and FVKESK. The CDR3 is 15 residues long. CDR3 DNA: TGTGCCAGCAGCCAACTAGCGGGAGTACACGATGAGCAGTTCTTC. Its translation: CASSQLAGVHDEQFF.

This rearrangement joins TRBV6-2 or TRBV6-3 to TRBJ2-1; D is ambiguous. Germline assignment: CDR1 MNHEY and CDR2 SVGEGT. Trimming left V 2 bases short and J 10 bases short, with 15 bases between. CDR3 length: 14 amino acids. The CDR3 bases are TGTGCCAGCAGTTACGGATCCCCTAGGGAAGAGCAGTTCTTC. This encodes CASSYGSPREEQFF.

This clonotype was seen a handful of times. The chain employs TRBV2 and TRBJ2-3; 7 nucleotides align to TRBD2. V shed 5 bases and J 9 bases; nucleotides not matched to a gene: 5. In germline, CDR1 is SNHLY, CDR2 FYNNEI. The CDR3 consists of 12 residues. In DNA form, the CDR3 reads TGTGCCAGCAGTTCGGGGGGAGACACGCAGTATTTT. Encoded protein: CASSSGGDTQYF.

This clonotype turned up a few times. The chain uses TRBV15 and TRBJ1-1; a weak D match, TRBD1 (5 bases). This CDR3 has 13 residues. Trimming pared 2 bases from V and 8 bases from J, leaving 12 bases between. Germline V gene lookup returns CDR1 LNHNV and CDR2 YYDKDF (reference sequence). CDR3 DNA sequence: TGTGCCACCAGCAGACCCGGGGGGTCGGAAGCTTTCTTT. Translated: CATSRPGGSEAFF.

The rearrangement joins TRBV7-6 to TRBJ1-5; possibly TRBD1 for D (6 bases). Germline CDR1 is SGHVS and CDR2 is FNYEAQ. The CDR3 sequence is 16 residues long. V shed 1 base and J shed 0 bases, with 10 bases lying between them. CDR3 sequence: CASSLEQGNSNQPQHF. CDR3 DNA: TGTGCCAGCAGCTTAGAGCAGGGGAATAGCAATCAGCCCCAGCATTTT. The variable domain in full, completed from reference TRBV7-6 and TRBJ1-5, reads GAGVSQSPRYKVTKRGQDVALRCDPISGHVSLYWYRQALGQGPEFLTYFNYEAQQDKSGLPNDRFSAERPEGSISTLTIQRTEQRDSAMYRCASSLEQGNSNQPQHFGDGTRLSIL.

This clonotype was detected only a few times. The chain is built from TRBV7-2 and TRBJ2-1; D could derive from TRBD1 or TRBD2 (5 bases each). Germline assignment: CDR1 SGHTA and CDR2 FQGNSA. The CDR3 has 16 residues. Trimming took 2 bases from V and 9 from J, leaving 20 bases between them. In DNA, the CDR3 is TGTGCCAGCAGCTTACGGGGCGGGTGGAGGCAGGGTGAGCAGTTCTTC. As protein: CASSLRGGWRQGEQFF.

The CDR3 nucleotides are TGCAGTGGCGCGGACACAACCGTCCTGGGATCGAATCAGCCCCAGCATTTT. Its translation is CSGADTTVLGSNQPQHF. The chain uses TRBV20-1 and TRBJ1-5, with TRBD1 as a possible D gene (5 bases). Germline CDR1 DFQATT, CDR2 SNEGSKA (reference sequence). The CDR3 loop spans 17 amino acids. The V and J ends lost 7 bases and 4 bases respectively, with 26 bases between them.

The V gene is TRBV29-1, the J gene TRBJ2-2, with TRBD1 matching over 8 bases. Germline V lookup: CDR1 SQVTM, CDR2 ANQGSEA. With V trimmed by 6 bases and J by 0 bases, 9 bases remained unmatched. This CDR3 is 16 amino acids long. In DNA, the CDR3 is TGCAGCGTGATGAGACCACAGGGGGCGAACACCGGGGAGCTGTTTTTT. It is translated as CSVMRPQGANTGELFF.

The V and J genes are TRBV7-8 and TRBJ1-6; D might be TRBD1 (5 bases). This CDR3 has 17 amino acids. The germline gives CDR1 SGHVS, CDR2 FQNEAQ. V lost 5 bases to trimming and J lost 0 bases, with 14 bases between them. CDR3 bases: TGTGCCAGCAGCCTCGGAGGGGCGAGCTCCTATAATTCACCCCTCCACTTT. Translation gives CASSLGGASSYNSPLHF.

This clonotype was seen at least ten times. This chain's CDR3 is CASSLDGTGIRPQHF. The DNA of the CDR3 is TGTGCCAGCAGTTTAGATGGGACAGGGATCCGGCCCCAGCATTTT. The V gene is TRBV12-3 or TRBV12-4, the J gene TRBJ1-5; 9 bases fit TRBD1. This CDR3 is built from 15 residues. The V and J ends lost 1 base and 9 bases, in that order; junction bases with no gene match: 7.

The chain uses TRBV7-2 and TRBJ2-2, with TRBD2 matching 10 bases. Unmatched junction bases numbered 10, after V lost 2 bases and J lost 7 bases. CDR1 is SGHTA, CDR2 FQGNSA, per germline. The CDR3 is made up of 17 amino acids. The CDR3, as DNA: TGTGCCAGCAGCTTACTAGCGGGAGTGGGGTTCATCGGGGAGCTGTTTTTT. It specifies CASSLLAGVGFIGELFF.